This record covers a single TCR beta chain. What it binds is unknown. Sequencing used immunoSEQ multiplex PCR; TCRdb keeps in-frame clones, though not all of them. The sample carries some 170,000 clones, around 90% recorded once. The data were obtained in a study of T cell responses to AZD1222 COVID-19 vaccine. General study findings and limits: Baseline serology detected seropositivity in only five or six AZD1222 recipients. Donors, mostly white British, included more females; clonal diversity was possibly underestimated.

The CDR3 has 15 residues. Germline values: CDR1 MNHEY, CDR2 SMNVEV (reference sequence). The V and J ends lost 6 bases and 1 base respectively, with 12 bases between them. This specimen consisted of peripheral blood, obtained 28 days after the second dose of the MenACWY control vaccine. This TCR was recovered from an adult who received the MenACWY meningococcal vaccine as a control. The rearrangement links TRBV27 to TRBJ1-4; possible D gene TRBD1, 6 bases. In nucleotides, the CDR3 is TGTGCCAGCAGCTCTAGGGGGGAAACTAATGAAAAACTGTTTTTT. This sequence encodes CASSSRGETNEKLFF.